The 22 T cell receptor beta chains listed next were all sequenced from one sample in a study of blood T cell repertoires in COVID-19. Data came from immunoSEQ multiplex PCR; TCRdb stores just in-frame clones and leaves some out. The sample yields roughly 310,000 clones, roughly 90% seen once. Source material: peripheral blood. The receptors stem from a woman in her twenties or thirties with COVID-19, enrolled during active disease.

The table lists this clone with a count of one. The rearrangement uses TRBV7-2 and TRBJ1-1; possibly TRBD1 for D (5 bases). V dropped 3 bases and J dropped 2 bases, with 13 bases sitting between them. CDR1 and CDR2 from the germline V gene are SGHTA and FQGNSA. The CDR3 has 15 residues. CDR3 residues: CASSFLEGANTEAFF. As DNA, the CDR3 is TGTGCCAGCAGCTTTCTGGAAGGGGCTAACACTGAAGCTTTCTTT.

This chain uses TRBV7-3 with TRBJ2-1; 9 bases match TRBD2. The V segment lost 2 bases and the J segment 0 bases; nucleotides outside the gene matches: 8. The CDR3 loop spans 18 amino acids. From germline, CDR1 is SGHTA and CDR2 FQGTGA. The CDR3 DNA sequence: TGTGCCAGCAGCTTAGGCGGGACTAGCACCTACTCCTACAATGAGCAGTTCTTC. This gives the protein CASSLGGTSTYSYNEQFF.

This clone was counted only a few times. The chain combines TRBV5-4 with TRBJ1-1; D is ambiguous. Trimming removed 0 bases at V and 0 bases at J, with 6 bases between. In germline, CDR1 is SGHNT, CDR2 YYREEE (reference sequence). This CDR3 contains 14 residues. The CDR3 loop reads CASSLGTMNTEAFF. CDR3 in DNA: TGTGCCAGCAGCTTGGGTACAATGAACACTGAAGCTTTCTTT.

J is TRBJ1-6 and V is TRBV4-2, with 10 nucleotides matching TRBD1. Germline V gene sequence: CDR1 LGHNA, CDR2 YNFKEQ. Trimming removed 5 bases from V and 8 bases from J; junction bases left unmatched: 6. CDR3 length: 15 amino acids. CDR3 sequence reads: CASSLRQGADSPLHF. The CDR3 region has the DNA TGTGCCAGCAGCTTACGACAGGGGGCTGATTCACCCCTCCACTTT.

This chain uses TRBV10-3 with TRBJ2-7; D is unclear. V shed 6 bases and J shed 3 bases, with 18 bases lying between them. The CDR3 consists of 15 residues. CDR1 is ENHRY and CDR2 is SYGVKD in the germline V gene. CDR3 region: CAISQASDVSYEQYF. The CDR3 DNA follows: TGTGCCATCAGCCAAGCGTCCGACGTAAGCTACGAGCAGTACTTC.

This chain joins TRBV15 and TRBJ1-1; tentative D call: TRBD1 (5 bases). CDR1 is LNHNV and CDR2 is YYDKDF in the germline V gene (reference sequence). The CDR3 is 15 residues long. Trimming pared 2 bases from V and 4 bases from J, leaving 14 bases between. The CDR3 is CATSRSYQGFTEAFF. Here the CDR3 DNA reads TGTGCCACCAGCAGAAGTTATCAGGGATTCACTGAAGCTTTCTTT.

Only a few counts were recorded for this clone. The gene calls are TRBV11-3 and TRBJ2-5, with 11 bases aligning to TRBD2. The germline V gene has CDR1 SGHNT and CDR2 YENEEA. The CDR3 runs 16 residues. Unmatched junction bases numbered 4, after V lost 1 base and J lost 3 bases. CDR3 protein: CASSLGVAGGEETQYF. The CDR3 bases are TGTGCCAGCAGCTTAGGAGTAGCGGGAGGGGAAGAGACCCAGTACTTC.

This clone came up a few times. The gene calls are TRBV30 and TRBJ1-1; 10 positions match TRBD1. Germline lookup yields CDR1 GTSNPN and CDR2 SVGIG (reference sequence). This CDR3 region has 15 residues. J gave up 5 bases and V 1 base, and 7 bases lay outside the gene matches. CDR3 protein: CAWSGGTGVDTEAFF. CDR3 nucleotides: TGTGCCTGGAGTGGGGGGACAGGGGTGGATACTGAAGCTTTCTTT.

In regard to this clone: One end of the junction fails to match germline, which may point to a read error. Here the CDR3 reads CASSVGTASNTIYF. CDR3 bases: TGTGCCAGCAGTGTAGGGACAGCGTCCAACACCATATATTTT. The chain joins TRBV9 to TRBJ1-3, with TRBD1 matching 7 bases. The CDR3 covers 14 residues. The germline CDR1 and CDR2 sequences are SGDLS and YYNGEE.

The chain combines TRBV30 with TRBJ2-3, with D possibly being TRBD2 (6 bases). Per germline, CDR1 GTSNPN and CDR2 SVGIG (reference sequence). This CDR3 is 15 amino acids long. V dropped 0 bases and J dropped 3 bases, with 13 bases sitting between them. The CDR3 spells CAWSVLAQRTDTQYF. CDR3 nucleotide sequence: TGTGCCTGGAGTGTACTAGCACAACGGACAGATACGCAGTATTTT.

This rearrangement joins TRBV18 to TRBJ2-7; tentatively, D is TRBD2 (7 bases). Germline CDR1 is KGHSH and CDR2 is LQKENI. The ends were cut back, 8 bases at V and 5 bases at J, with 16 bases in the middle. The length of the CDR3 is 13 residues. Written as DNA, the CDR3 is TGTGCCAGCCATAGGGGGGGCTTCGACGAGCAGTACTTC. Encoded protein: CASHRGGFDEQYF.

CDR3 DNA: TGTGCCAGCAGCTTTTCATTAGGGGGGGACTACGAGCAGTACTTC. Translated, it gives CASSFSLGGDYEQYF. The chain uses TRBV5-5 and TRBJ2-7; TRBD2 is a possible D gene (7 bases). Trimming took 2 bases from V and 3 from J, leaving 15 bases between them. The CDR3 runs to 15 residues. CDR1 is SGHKS, CDR2 YYEKEE, per germline (reference sequence).

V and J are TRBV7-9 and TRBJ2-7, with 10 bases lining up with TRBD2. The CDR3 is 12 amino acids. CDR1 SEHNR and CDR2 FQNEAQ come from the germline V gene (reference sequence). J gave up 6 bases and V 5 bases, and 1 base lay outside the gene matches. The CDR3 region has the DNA TGTGCCAGCAGCGAGCGGGAGGGCGAGCAGTACTTC. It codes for CASSEREGEQYF.

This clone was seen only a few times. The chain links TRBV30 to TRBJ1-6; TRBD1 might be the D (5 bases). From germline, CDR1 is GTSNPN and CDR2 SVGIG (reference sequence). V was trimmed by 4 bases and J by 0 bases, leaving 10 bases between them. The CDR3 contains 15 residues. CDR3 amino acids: CAWIDSNSYNSPLHF. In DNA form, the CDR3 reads TGTGCCTGGATAGACAGCAACTCCTATAATTCACCCCTCCACTTT. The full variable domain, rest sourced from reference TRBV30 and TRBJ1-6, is SQTIHQWPATLVQPVGSPLSLECTVEGTSNPNLYWYRQAAGRGLQLLFYSVGIGQISSEVPQNLSASRPQDRQFILSSKKLLLSDSGFYLCAWIDSNSYNSPLHFGNGTRLTVT.

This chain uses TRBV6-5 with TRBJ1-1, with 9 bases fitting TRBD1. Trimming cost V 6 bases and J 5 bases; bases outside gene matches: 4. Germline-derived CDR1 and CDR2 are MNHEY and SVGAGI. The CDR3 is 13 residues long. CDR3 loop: CASSSDRGTEAFF. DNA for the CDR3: TGTGCCAGCAGCTCCGACAGGGGGACTGAAGCTTTCTTT.

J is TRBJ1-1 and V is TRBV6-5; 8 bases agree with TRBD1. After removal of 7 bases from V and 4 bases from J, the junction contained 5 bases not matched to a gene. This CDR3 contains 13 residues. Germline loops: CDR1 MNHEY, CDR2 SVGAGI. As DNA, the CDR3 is TGTGCCAGCACCAGGGGGCTAGCCACTGAAGCTTTCTTT. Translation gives CASTRGLATEAFF.

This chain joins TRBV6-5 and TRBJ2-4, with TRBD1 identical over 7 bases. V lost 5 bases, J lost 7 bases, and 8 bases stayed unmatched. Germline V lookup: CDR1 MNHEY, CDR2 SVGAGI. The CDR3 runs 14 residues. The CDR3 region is CASSLQGVHNIQYF. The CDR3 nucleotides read TGTGCCAGCAGTCTCCAGGGGGTCCATAACATTCAGTACTTC.

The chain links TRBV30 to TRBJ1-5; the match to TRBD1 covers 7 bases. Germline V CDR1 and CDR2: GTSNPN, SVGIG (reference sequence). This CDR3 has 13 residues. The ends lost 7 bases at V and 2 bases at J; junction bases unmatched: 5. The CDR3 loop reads CASGTGGNQPQHF. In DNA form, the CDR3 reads TGTGCCTCGGGCACAGGGGGCAATCAGCCCCAGCATTTT.

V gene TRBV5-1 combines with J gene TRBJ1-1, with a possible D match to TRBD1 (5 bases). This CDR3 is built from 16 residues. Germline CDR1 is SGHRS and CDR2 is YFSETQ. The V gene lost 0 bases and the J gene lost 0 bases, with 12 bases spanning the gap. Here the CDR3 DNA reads TGCGCCAGCAGCTTGGGAGGTGGACAAATGAACACTGAAGCTTTCTTT. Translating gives CASSLGGGQMNTEAFF.

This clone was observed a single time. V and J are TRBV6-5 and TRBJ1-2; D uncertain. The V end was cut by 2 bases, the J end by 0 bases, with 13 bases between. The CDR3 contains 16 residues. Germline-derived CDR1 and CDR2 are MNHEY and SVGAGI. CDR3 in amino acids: CASSYGGPESNYGYTF. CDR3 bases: TGTGCCAGCAGTTACGGAGGGCCGGAATCTAACTATGGCTACACCTTC.

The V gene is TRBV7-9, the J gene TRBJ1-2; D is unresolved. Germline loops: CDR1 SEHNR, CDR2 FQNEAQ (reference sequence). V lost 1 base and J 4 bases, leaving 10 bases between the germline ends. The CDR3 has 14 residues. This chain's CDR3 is CASSLDLEIYGYTF. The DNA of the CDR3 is TGTGCCAGCAGCTTAGATTTGGAGATCTATGGCTACACCTTC.

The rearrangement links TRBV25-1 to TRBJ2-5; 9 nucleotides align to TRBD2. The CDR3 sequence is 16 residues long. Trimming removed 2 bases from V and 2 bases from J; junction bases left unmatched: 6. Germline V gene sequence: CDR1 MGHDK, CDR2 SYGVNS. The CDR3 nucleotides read TGTGCCAGCAGTGAAGGGGGAACTAGCGGGCAAGAGACCCAGTACTTC. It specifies CASSEGGTSGQETQYF.